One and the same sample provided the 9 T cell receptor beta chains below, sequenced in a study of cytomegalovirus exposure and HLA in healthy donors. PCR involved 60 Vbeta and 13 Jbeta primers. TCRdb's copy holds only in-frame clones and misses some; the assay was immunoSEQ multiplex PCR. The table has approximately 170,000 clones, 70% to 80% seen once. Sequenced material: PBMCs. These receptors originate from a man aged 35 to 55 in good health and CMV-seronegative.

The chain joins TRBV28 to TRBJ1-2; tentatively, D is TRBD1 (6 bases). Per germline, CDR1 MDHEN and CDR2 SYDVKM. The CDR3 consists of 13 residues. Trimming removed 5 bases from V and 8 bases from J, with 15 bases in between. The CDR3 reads CASSPLDSDGYTF. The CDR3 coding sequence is TGTGCCAGCAGTCCTCTGGACAGCGACGGCTACACCTTC.

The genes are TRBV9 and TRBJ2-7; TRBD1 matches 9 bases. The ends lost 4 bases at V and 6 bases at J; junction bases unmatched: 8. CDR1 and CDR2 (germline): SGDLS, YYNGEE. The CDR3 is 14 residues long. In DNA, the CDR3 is TGTGCCAGCAGCATGGGACAGGGAGGGTCCGAGCAGTACTTC. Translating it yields CASSMGQGGSEQYF. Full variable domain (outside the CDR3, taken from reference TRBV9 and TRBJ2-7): DSGVTQTPKHLITATGQRVTLRCSPRSGDLSVYWYQQSLDQGLQFLIQYYNGEERAKGNILERFSAQQFPDLHSELNLSSLELGDSALYFCASSMGQGGSEQYFGPGTRLTVT.

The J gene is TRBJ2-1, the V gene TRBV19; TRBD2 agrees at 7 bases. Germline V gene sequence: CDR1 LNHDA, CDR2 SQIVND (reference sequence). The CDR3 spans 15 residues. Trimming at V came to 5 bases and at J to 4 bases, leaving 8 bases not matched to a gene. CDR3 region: CASSGAGDTYNEQFF. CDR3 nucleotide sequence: TGTGCCAGTAGTGGGGCGGGGGATACTTACAATGAGCAGTTCTTC. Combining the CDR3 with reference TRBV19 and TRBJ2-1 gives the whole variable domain DGGITQSPKYLFRKEGQNVTLSCEQNLNHDAMYWYRQDPGQGLRLIYYSQIVNDFQKGDIAEGYSVSREKKESFPLTVTSAQKNPTAFYLCASSGAGDTYNEQFFGPGTRLTVL.

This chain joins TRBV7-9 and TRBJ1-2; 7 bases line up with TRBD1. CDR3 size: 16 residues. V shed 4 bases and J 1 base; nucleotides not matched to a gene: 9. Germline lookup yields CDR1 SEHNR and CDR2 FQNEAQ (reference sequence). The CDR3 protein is CASSSDGTVFNYGYTF. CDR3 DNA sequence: TGTGCCAGCAGCTCCGACGGGACAGTATTTAACTATGGCTACACCTTC.

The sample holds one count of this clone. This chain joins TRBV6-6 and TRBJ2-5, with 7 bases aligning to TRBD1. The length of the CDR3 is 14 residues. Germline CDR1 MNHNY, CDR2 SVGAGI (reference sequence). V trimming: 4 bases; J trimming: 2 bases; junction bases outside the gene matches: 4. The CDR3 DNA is TGTGCCAGCAGTTCGGGCAGGGGGCAAGAGACCCAGTACTTC. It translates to CASSSGRGQETQYF.

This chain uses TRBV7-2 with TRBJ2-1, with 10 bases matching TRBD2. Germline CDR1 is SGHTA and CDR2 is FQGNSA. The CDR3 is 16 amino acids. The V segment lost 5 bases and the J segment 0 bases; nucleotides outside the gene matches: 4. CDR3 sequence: CASSLTSGLSYNEQFF. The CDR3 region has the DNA TGTGCCAGCAGCCTGACTAGCGGGCTCTCCTACAATGAGCAGTTCTTC.

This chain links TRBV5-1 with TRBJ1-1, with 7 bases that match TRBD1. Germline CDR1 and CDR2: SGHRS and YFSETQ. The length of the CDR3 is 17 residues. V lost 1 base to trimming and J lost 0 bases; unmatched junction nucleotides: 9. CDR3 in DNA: TGCGCCAGCAGCTTGCCCGGTTCAGGGGGGATGAACACTGAAGCTTTCTTT. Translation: CASSLPGSGGMNTEAFF.

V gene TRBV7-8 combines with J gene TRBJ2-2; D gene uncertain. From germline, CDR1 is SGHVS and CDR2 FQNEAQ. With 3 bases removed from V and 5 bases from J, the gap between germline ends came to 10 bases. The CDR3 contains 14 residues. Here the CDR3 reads CASSFHFNTGELFF. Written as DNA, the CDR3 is TGTGCCAGCAGCTTCCACTTTAATACCGGGGAGCTGTTTTTT.

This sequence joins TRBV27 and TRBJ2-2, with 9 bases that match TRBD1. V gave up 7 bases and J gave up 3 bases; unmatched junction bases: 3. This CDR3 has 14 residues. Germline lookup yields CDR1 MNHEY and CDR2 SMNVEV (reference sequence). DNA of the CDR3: TGTGCCAGCAAACGGGACAGGGACACCGGGGAGCTGTTTTTT. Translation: CASKRDRDTGELFF.